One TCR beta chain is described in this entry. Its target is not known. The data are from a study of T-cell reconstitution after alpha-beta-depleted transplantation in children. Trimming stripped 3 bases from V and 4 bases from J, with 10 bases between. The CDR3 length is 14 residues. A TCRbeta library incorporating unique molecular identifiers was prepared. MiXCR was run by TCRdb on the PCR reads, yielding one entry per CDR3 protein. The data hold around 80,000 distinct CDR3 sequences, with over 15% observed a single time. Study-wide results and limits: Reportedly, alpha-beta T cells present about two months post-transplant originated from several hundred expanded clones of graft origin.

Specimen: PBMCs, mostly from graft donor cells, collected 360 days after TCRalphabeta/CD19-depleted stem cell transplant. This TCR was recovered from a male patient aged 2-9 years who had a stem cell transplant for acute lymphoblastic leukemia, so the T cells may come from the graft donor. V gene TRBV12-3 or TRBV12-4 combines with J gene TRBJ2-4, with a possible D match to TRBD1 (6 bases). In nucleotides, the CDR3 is TGTGCCAGCAGTTTGCAGGGGCCGAAAAACATTCAGTACTTC. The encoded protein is CASSLQGPKNIQYF.